This paragraph covers one T cell receptor beta chain sequence. The antigen remains undetermined. V lost 5 bases to trimming and J lost 4 bases; unmatched junction nucleotides: 9. The CDR3 contains 15 residues. Germline V gene data show CDR1 as MNHEY and CDR2 as SMNVEV (reference sequence). The repertoire was sequenced with immunoSEQ multiplex PCR; TCRdb's copy has only in-frame clones and lacks some. The sample has tens of thousands of clones; about nine tenths are singletons. This sample stems from a study of T cell responses to AZD1222 COVID-19 vaccine. Findings of the study overall: Spike-specific TCR breadth and depth rose after two AZD1222 doses.

The chain has TRBV27 and TRBJ1-1, with TRBD1 matching 8 bases. This clonotype was sampled from an adult who received the AZD1222 COVID-19 vaccine. Specimen: peripheral blood, collected 28 days after the second AZD1222 dose. For the CDR3, the DNA is TGTGCCAGCAGTATCCGGACAGGGATAGGCACTGAAGCTTTCTTT. This translates into CASSIRTGIGTEAFF.